The 6 T cell receptor beta chains below come from one sample, sequenced in a study of T cell repertoires in ileal Crohn's disease. Profiling relied on immunoSEQ multiplex PCR, and the TCRdb table lists in-frame clones only, not all of them. This table has approximately 9,400 clones, around 76% appearing once. The sequenced material came from ileal tissue. These receptors were obtained from an adult with Crohn's disease.

This sequence joins TRBV29-1 and TRBJ2-5; 8 nucleotides line up with TRBD2. J gave up 5 bases and V 2 bases, and 1 base lay outside the gene matches. Germline V gives CDR1 SQVTM, CDR2 ANQGSEA. CDR3 length: 12 residues. The CDR3 DNA reads TGCAGCGTTGAAACGGGAGGGGAGACCCAGTACTTC. Translation: CSVETGGETQYF. Full variable domain (rest looked up from reference TRBV29-1 and TRBJ2-5): SAVISQKPSRDICQRGTSLTIQCQVDSQVTMMFWYRQQPGQSLTLIATANQGSEATYESGFVIDKFPISRPNLTFSTLTVSNMSPEDSSIYLCSVETGGETQYFGPGTRLLVL.

This chain connects TRBV15 to TRBJ1-5; TRBD1 aligns across 7 bases. Germline V gives CDR1 LNHNV, CDR2 YYDKDF (reference sequence). The trim removed 7 bases at V and 3 bases at J, leaving 9 bases unmatched. CDR3 length: 15 residues. In nucleotides, the CDR3 is TGTGCCACCAACGCCGGAGACAGGGCCAATCAGCCCCAGCATTTT. Its protein is CATNAGDRANQPQHF.

This clone was observed a few times. The sample carries other DNA sequences with the same CDR3. The J gene is TRBJ2-1, the V gene TRBV4-2; the D is unclear. Trimming stripped 2 bases from V and 6 bases from J, with 5 bases between. The germline CDR1 and CDR2 sequences are LGHNA and YNFKEQ. The CDR3 extends over 12 amino acids. The DNA of the CDR3 is TGTGCCAGCAGCCAAAATCGCAATGAGCAGTTCTTC. Translating gives CASSQNRNEQFF.

The chain couples TRBV5-1 to TRBJ2-5, with 9 bases aligning to TRBD2. V trimming: 5 bases; J trimming: 4 bases; junction bases outside the gene matches: 6. CDR3 length: 14 amino acids. Germline V lookup: CDR1 SGHRS, CDR2 YFSETQ. In nucleotides, the CDR3 is TGCGCCAGCAGTCGCGGGGGGGCCAGAGAGACCCAGTACTTC. This sequence encodes CASSRGGARETQYF.

V and J are TRBV6-5 and TRBJ1-2, with TRBD1 matching 7 bases. Germline CDR1 is MNHEY and CDR2 is SVGAGI. Losses at the gene ends were 8 bases for V and 4 bases for J; bases not matched to a gene: 1. CDR3 length: 11 residues. The CDR3: CASGQAYGYTF. The CDR3 DNA is TGTGCCAGCGGACAGGCCTATGGCTACACCTTC.

CDR3 sequence (DNA): TGTGCCAGCAGTTGGCGGACAGGGGTGCGAGAGACCCAGTACTTC. Its protein product is CASSWRTGVRETQYF. This chain connects TRBV6-5 to TRBJ2-5, with 9 bases matching TRBD1. The CDR3 consists of 15 residues. The V and J ends lost 4 bases and 4 bases, in that order; junction bases with no gene match: 7. The germline V gene has CDR1 MNHEY and CDR2 SVGAGI.